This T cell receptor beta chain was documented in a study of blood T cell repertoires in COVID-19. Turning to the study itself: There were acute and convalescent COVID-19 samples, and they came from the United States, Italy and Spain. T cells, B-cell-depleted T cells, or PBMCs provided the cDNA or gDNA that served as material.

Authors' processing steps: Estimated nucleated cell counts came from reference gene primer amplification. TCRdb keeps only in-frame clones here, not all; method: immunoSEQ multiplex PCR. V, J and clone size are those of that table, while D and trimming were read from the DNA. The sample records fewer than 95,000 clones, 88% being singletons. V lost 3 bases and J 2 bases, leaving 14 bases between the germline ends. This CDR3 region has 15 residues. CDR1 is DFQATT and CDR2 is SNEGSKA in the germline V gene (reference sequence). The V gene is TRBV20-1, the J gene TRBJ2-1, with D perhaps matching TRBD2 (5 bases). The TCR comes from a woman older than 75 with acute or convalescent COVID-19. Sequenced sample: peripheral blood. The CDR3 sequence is CSASATRSPYNEQFF. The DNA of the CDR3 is TGCAGTGCTAGTGCAACTAGGTCCCCCTACAATGAGCAGTTCTTC.